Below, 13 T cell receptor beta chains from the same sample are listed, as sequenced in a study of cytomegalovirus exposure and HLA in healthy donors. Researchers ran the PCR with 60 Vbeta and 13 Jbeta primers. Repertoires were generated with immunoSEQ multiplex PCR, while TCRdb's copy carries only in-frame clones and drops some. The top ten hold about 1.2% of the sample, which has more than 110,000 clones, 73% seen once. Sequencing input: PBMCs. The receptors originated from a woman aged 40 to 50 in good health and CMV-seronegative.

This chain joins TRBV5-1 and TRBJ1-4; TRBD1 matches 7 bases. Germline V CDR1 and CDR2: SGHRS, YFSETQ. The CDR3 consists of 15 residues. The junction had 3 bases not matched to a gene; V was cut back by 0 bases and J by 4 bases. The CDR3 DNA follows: TGCGCCAGCAGCTTGGGGGACAGAGATAATGAAAAACTGTTTTTT. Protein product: CASSLGDRDNEKLFF.

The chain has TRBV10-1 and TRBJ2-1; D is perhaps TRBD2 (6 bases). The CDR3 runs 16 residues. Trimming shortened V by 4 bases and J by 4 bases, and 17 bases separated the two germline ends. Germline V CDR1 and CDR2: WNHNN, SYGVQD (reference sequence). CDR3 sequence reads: CASSVRDSRKYNEQFF. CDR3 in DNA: TGCGCCAGCAGTGTGAGGGACTCCCGTAAATACAATGAGCAGTTCTTC.

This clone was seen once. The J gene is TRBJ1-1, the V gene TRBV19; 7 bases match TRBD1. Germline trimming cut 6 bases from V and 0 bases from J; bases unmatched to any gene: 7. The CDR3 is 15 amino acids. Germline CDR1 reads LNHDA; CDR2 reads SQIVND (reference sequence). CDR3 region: CASRPRDRMNTEAFF. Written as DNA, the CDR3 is TGTGCCAGTAGGCCCCGGGACAGAATGAACACTGAAGCTTTCTTT.

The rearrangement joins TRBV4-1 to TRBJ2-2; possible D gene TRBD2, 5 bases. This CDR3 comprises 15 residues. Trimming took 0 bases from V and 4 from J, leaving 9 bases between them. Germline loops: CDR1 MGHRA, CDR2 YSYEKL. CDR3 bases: TGCGCCAGCAGCCAAGATTTGGGGAGCACCGGGGAGCTGTTTTTT. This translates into CASSQDLGSTGELFF.

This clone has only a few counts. CDR3 sequence (DNA): TGTGCCAGCAGCTTAGGCAACAGGGGGGACACTGAAGCTTTCTTT. Encoded protein: CASSLGNRGDTEAFF. V usage is TRBV7-2 and J usage is TRBJ1-1, with 8 bases matching TRBD1. Germline V gene lookup returns CDR1 SGHTA and CDR2 FQGNSA. Unmatched junction bases numbered 4, after V lost 1 base and J lost 3 bases. The CDR3 consists of 15 residues.

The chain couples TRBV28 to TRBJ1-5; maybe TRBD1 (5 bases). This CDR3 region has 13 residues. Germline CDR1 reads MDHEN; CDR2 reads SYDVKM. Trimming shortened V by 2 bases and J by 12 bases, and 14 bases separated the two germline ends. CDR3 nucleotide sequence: TGTGCCAGCAGTTTAAGCGGGACTCCTGTCCAGCATTTT. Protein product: CASSLSGTPVQHF. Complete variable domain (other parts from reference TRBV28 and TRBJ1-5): DVKVTQSSRYLVKRTGEKVFLECVQDMDHENMFWYRQDPGLGLRLIYFSYDVKMKEKGDIPEGYSVSREKKERFSLILESASTNQTSMYLCASSLSGTPVQHFGDGTRLSIL.

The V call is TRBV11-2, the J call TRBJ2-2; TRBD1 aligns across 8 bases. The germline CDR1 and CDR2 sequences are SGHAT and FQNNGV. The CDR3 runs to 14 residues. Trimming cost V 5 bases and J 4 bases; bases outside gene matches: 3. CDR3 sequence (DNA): TGTGCCAGCAGCCCGGGACAGGTCACCGGGGAGCTGTTTTTT. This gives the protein CASSPGQVTGELFF.

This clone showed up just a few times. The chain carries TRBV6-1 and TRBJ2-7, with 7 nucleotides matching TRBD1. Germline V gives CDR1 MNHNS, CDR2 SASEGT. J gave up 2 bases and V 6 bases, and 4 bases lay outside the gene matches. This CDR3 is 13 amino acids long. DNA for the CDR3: TGTGCCAGCAGGGGACAGCTTACCTACGAGCAGTACGTC. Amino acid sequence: CASRGQLTYEQYV.

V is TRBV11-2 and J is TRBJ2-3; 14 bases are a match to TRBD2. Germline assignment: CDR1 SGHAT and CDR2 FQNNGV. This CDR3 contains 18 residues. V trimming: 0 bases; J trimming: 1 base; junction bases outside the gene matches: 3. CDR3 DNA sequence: TGTGCCAGCAGCTTAGACACGGGACTAGCGGGGGGCACAGATACGCAGTATTTT. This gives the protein CASSLDTGLAGGTDTQYF.

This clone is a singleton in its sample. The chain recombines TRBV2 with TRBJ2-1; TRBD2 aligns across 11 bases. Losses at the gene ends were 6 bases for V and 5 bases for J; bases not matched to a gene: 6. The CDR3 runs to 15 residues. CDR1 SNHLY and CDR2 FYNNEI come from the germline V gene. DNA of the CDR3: TGTGCCAGCAGGGGGACTAGCGGCGGTAACAATGAGCAGTTCTTC. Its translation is CASRGTSGGNNEQFF.

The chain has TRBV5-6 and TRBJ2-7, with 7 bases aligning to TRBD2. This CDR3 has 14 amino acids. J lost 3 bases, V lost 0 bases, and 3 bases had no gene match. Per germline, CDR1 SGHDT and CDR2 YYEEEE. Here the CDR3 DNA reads TGTGCCAGCAGCTTGGTTGGGGGGGACTACGAGCAGTACGTC. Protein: CASSLVGGDYEQYV.

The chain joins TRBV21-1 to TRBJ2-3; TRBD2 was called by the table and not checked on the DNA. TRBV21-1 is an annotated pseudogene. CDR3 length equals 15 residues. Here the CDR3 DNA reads TGTGCCAGCAGCAACTGGACTAGCGGCACAGATACGCAGTATTTT. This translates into CASSNWTSGTDTQYF.

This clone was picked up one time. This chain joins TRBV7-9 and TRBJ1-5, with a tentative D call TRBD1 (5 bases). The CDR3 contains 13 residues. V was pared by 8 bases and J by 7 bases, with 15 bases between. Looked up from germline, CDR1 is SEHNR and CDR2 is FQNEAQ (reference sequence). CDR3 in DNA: TGTGCCAGCTCCTGGGGGGGGGACCAGCCCCAGCATTTT. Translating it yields CASSWGGDQPQHF.